This TCR beta chain was found in a study of blood T cells in healthy people across ages. Trimming cost V 4 bases and J 4 bases; bases outside gene matches: 9. CDR1 and CDR2 (germline): KGHDR, SFDVKD. The CDR3 length is 17 residues. Overall study findings and caveats: Whereas aged donors had fewer naive CD4+ cells, long-lived donors had more of them and higher diversity. Diversity estimated from one million T cells was considered an underestimate.

As to this clonotype: Its target is unknown.

Next came a second PCR, run for 7 to 11 cycles, which used a sample-barcoded 5' primer along with a J-beta primer mix. TCRdb ran MiXCR on the 5' RACE reads and lists one entry per CDR3 protein. This table holds over 700,000 distinct CDR3 sequences, roughly 53% found once. Those donating, healthy Caucasian individuals from Russia, were aged roughly 6 to 90. Total RNA was isolated from each sample in quantities of at least 6 micrograms. The sequence was obtained from a man older than 75 in good health. The sample taken for sequencing was blood. This chain links TRBV24-1 with TRBJ2-3; the match to TRBD2 covers 11 bases. CDR3 sequence reads: CATSDPGLAGRADTQYF. CDR3 in DNA: TGTGCCACCAGTGACCCTGGACTAGCGGGTAGGGCAGATACGCAGTATTTT.